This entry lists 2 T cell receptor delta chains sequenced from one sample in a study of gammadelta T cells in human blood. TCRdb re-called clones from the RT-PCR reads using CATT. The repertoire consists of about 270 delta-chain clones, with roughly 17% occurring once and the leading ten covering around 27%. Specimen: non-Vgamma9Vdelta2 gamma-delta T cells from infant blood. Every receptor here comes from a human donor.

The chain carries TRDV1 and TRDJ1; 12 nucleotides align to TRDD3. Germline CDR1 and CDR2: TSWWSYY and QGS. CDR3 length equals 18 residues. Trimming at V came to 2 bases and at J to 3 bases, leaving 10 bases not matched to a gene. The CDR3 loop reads CALGEIVSLGDTSDKLIF. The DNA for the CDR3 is TGTGCTCTTGGGGAAATTGTGTCACTGGGGGATACATCCGATAAACTCATCTTT.

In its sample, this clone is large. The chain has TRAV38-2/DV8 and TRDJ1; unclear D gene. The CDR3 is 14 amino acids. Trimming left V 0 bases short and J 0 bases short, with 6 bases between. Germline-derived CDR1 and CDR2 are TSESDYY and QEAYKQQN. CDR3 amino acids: CAYRSAFYTDKLIF. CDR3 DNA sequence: TGTGCTTATAGGAGCGCTTTCTACACCGATAAACTCATCTTT.